Below, 2 T cell receptor beta chains from the same sample are listed, as sequenced in a study of neurological immune-mediated disorders. TCRdb re-derived calls from the 5' RACE reads in MiXCR, one entry per CDR3 protein. The sample has more than 9,000 distinct CDR3 sequences; 20% to 25% are singletons. Source material: CD8+ T cells from blood. These receptors were obtained from a woman aged 60 to 75 with HTLV-1-associated myelopathy (HAM/TSP).

This clonotype was counted a few times. J is TRBJ1-2 and V is TRBV20-1; D gene ambiguous. The CDR3 covers 15 residues. The V and J ends lost 5 bases and 4 bases respectively, with 20 bases between them. The V gene's germline CDR1 is DFQATT and CDR2 SNEGSKA (reference sequence). CDR3 protein: CSALTGPDPFYGYTF. In DNA, the CDR3 is TGCAGTGCTTTGACGGGCCCTGACCCCTTCTATGGCTACACCTTC.

In this sample, this clonotype turned up many times. This chain connects TRBV10-3 to TRBJ1-5; possibly TRBD1 for D (5 bases). V dropped 2 bases and J dropped 7 bases, with 9 bases sitting between them. The germline gives CDR1 ENHRY, CDR2 SYGVKD. This CDR3 has 13 residues. Written as DNA, the CDR3 is TGTGCCATCAGTGAGGCCAGGGACCAGCCCCAGCATTTT. Translation gives CAISEARDQPQHF.